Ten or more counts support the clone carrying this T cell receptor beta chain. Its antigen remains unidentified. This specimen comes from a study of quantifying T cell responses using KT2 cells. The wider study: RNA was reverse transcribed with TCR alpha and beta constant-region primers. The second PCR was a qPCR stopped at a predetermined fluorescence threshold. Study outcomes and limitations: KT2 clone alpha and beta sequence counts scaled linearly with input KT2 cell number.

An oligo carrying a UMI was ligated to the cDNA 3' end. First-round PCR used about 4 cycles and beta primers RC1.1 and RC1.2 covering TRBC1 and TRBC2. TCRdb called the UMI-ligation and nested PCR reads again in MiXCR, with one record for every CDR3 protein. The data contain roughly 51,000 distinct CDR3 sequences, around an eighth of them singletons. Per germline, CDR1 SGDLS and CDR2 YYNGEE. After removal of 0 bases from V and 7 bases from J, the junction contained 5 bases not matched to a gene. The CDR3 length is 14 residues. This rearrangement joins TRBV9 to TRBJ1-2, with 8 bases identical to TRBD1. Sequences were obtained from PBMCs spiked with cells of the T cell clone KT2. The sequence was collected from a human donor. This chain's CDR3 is CASSVGAGGGGYTF. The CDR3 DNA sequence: TGTGCCAGCAGCGTAGGTGCAGGGGGCGGTGGCTACACCTTC.